Listed here are 5 T cell receptor beta chains from one sample, sequenced in a study of blood T cell repertoires in COVID-19. Assay: immunoSEQ multiplex PCR; the TCRdb copy retains only in-frame clones and omits some. The top ten clones hold around 30% of a sample with around 230,000 clones, 80% to 85% of them seen once. Sequenced: peripheral blood. The receptors here all came from a man aged 35-49 years with acute or convalescent COVID-19.

The DNA of the CDR3 is TGCAGCGCCCAACCGGTAGGGGGAGATACGCAGTATTTT. This encodes CSAQPVGGDTQYF. This chain connects TRBV29-1 to TRBJ2-3, with TRBD1 as a possible D gene (6 bases). The V and J ends lost 7 bases and 5 bases respectively, with 16 bases between them. There are 13 residues in the CDR3. Per germline, CDR1 SQVTM and CDR2 ANQGSEA.

The chain links TRBV7-6 to TRBJ2-2, with 9 bases aligning to TRBD1. Germline V gene lookup returns CDR1 SGHVS and CDR2 FNYEAQ. V dropped 5 bases and J dropped 2; count of bases not matched to a gene: 9. This CDR3 spans 17 amino acids. This CDR3 reads CASSDNKGQGNTGELFF. The CDR3 DNA reads TGTGCCAGCAGCGATAACAAGGGACAGGGCAACACCGGGGAGCTGTTTTTT.

The V and J genes are TRBV15 and TRBJ1-1, with 12 bases identical to TRBD1. The CDR3 has 15 residues. Per the germline V gene, CDR1 is LNHNV and CDR2 is YYDKDF (reference sequence). V lost 1 base and J lost 4; bases outside the gene matches: 1. Written as DNA, the CDR3 is TGTGCCACCAGCAGAGGGGGACAGGGGGCCACTGAAGCTTTCTTT. It codes for CATSRGGQGATEAFF.

The table lists this clone with many counts. The CDR3 DNA sequence: TGTGCCAGCAGCCAAGAATTTCCGGGGGGGGCCGGGGAGCTGTTTTTT. This encodes CASSQEFPGGAGELFF. The gene calls are TRBV3-1 (or the pseudogene TRBV3-2) and TRBJ2-2, with TRBD2 matching over 8 bases. This CDR3 contains 16 residues. CDR1 LGHDT and CDR2 YNNKEL come from the germline V gene (reference sequence). Trimming took 0 bases from V and 6 from J; bases not matched to a gene: 6.

This clone was found once. The chain recombines TRBV6-5 with TRBJ1-3; D remains unclear. The ends were cut back, 6 bases at V and 0 bases at J, with 6 bases in the middle. The CDR3 is made up of 13 amino acids. Germline V gives CDR1 MNHEY, CDR2 SVGAGI. Written as DNA, the CDR3 is TGTGCCAGCAGATGGAGCTCTGGAAACACCATATATTTT. The encoded protein is CASRWSSGNTIYF.